This TCR beta chain was captured in a study of blood T cell repertoires in COVID-19. At the level of the study: The analysed material was cDNA or gDNA that came from T cells, B-cell-depleted T cells, or PBMCs.

In the study's own analysis: Reference gene primers were amplified, and this amplification served to estimate nucleated cell counts. Only in-frame clones appear in the TCRdb table, and some are missing; sequencing was by immunoSEQ multiplex PCR. V and J calls and clone size are those listed in that table; D and trimming were worked out from the DNA. The repertoire holds about 170,000 clones, almost 85% seen once, with roughly 7.5% in the top ten. With 5 bases removed from V and 4 bases from J, the gap between germline ends came to 9 bases. The germline gives CDR1 PRHDT, CDR2 FYEKMQ (reference sequence). The CDR3 runs 12 residues.

The chain combines TRBV13 with TRBJ2-7; D remains ambiguous. Sequenced material: peripheral blood. The source of this sequence is a man aged 40-55 years who had recovered from COVID-19. This chain's CDR3 is CASSAGSYEQYF. In DNA form, the CDR3 reads TGTGCCAGCAGCGCAGGCAGTTACGAGCAGTACTTC.